This TCR beta chain was captured by sequencing in a study of blood T cell repertoires in COVID-19. Study details: Sources were T cells, B-cell-depleted T cells, or PBMCs; the material itself was cDNA or gDNA.

Clones were sequenced by immunoSEQ multiplex PCR, and TCRdb holds only the in-frame ones, with some missing. This table holds approximately 500,000 clones, roughly 91% found once. This sequence was found in a woman aged 45-60 years with COVID-19, enrolled during active disease. Sample: peripheral blood.

CDR3 protein: CASSLIAQGNTIYF. CDR3 bases: TGTGCCAGCAGCTTGATCGCCCAGGGAAACACCATATATTTT. The chain employs TRBV5-6 and TRBJ1-3; no clear D gene. Germline V lookup: CDR1 SGHDT, CDR2 YYEEEE. The CDR3 has 14 amino acids. With 1 base removed from V and 4 bases from J, the gap between germline ends came to 9 bases.